Listed below are T cell receptor beta chains from one sample, sequenced in a study of cytomegalovirus exposure and HLA in healthy donors. Method: immunoSEQ multiplex PCR; TCRdb's copy keeps in-frame clones and lacks some. The table shows roughly 180,000 clones, with approximately 84% occurring only once. What was sequenced was PBMCs. The receptors were sampled from a girl aged 5-17 years in good health and CMV-seropositive. Both conserved end residues are part of each CDR3. Each record gives: J gene, V gene, clone size, D gene, CDR3 protein, CDR3 DNA. A D gene is named only where the DNA matches it firmly. Expanded clones are given a class, and other clones once, few, many or no size at all.

j_gene: TRBJ1-2; v_gene: TRBV9; abundance: -; d_gene: TRBD1; CDR3aa: CASSAMTGTGGYGYTF; CDR3nt: TGTGCCAGCAGTGCTATGACCGGGACAGGGGGCTATGGCTACACCTTC
j_gene: TRBJ1-1; v_gene: TRBV4-1; abundance: -; d_gene: -; CDR3aa: CASSQLVNTEAFF; CDR3nt: TGCGCCAGCAGCCAATTAGTGAACACTGAAGCTTTCTTT
j_gene: TRBJ1-2; v_gene: TRBV9; abundance: -; d_gene: -; CDR3aa: CASSVARQSNYGYTF; CDR3nt: TGTGCCAGCAGCGTAGCACGACAGTCTAACTATGGCTACACCTTC
j_gene: TRBJ1-1; v_gene: TRBV6-4; abundance: -; d_gene: -; CDR3aa: CASSEGDRAEAFF; CDR3nt: TGTGCCAGCAGTGAAGGGGATAGGGCTGAAGCTTTCTTT
j_gene: TRBJ2-7; v_gene: TRBV25-1; abundance: -; d_gene: -; CDR3aa: CASSVGSYEQYF; CDR3nt: TGTGCCAGCAGTGTCGGGTCCTACGAGCAGTACTTC
j_gene: TRBJ1-6; v_gene: TRBV5-8; abundance: -; d_gene: TRBD1; CDR3aa: CASSPIETGRSNSPLHF; CDR3nt: TGTGCCAGCAGCCCTATAGAGACAGGGCGGTCCAATTCACCCCTCCACTTT
j_gene: TRBJ1-2; v_gene: TRBV9; abundance: -; d_gene: -; CDR3aa: CASSVAAAGLYTF; CDR3nt: TGTGCCAGCAGCGTAGCTGCTGCAGGGCTCTACACCTTC
j_gene: TRBJ2-2; v_gene: TRBV5-4; abundance: -; d_gene: -; CDR3aa: CASSLRGKHTGELFF; CDR3nt: TGTGCCAGCAGCTTACGGGGGAAACACACCGGGGAGCTGTTTTTT
j_gene: TRBJ2-3; v_gene: TRBV11-3; abundance: few; d_gene: TRBD1; CDR3aa: CASSWGQGADTQYF; CDR3nt: TGTGCCAGCAGCTGGGGACAGGGGGCCGATACGCAGTATTTT
j_gene: TRBJ1-3; v_gene: TRBV4-1; abundance: -; d_gene: -; CDR3aa: CASSQQTRGNSGSTIYF; CDR3nt: TGCGCCAGCAGCCAACAAACTCGGGGTAACTCTGGAAGCACCATATATTTT
j_gene: TRBJ1-2; v_gene: TRBV5-1; abundance: few; d_gene: -; CDR3aa: CASSLVFGVKYGYTF; CDR3nt: TGCGCCAGCAGCTTGGTCTTCGGGGTGAAATATGGCTACACCTTC
j_gene: TRBJ1-6; v_gene: TRBV7-2; abundance: -; d_gene: -; CDR3aa: CASSQNRDTRGYNSPLHF; CDR3nt: TGTGCCAGCAGCCAGAACCGGGACACCCGGGGTTATAATTCACCCCTCCACTTT
j_gene: TRBJ2-1; v_gene: TRBV6-1; abundance: -; d_gene: TRBD1; CDR3aa: CASTIRTGRYNEQFF; CDR3nt: TGTGCCAGCACCATACGGACAGGGCGCTACAATGAGCAGTTCTTC
j_gene: TRBJ1-2; v_gene: TRBV5-4; abundance: -; d_gene: -; CDR3aa: CASSLDILYGYTF; CDR3nt: TGTGCCAGCAGCTTGGACATTTTGTATGGCTACACCTTC
j_gene: TRBJ2-4; v_gene: TRBV5-6; abundance: -; d_gene: -; CDR3aa: CASSSPGVGNIQYF; CDR3nt: TGTGCCAGCAGCTCCCCAGGCGTCGGAAACATTCAGTACTTC
j_gene: TRBJ1-1; v_gene: TRBV9; abundance: -; d_gene: -; CDR3aa: CASHQLNWGVNTEAFF; CDR3nt: TGTGCCAGTCATCAATTAAACTGGGGGGTAAACACTGAAGCTTTCTTT
j_gene: TRBJ1-2; v_gene: TRBV5-1; abundance: once; d_gene: -; CDR3aa: CASSSDGTFGWGYTF; CDR3nt: TGCGCCAGCAGCTCCGACGGGACATTCGGATGGGGCTACACCTTC
j_gene: TRBJ1-3; v_gene: TRBV12-5; abundance: -; d_gene: TRBD1; CDR3aa: CASGLVLDRGIKNTTYF; CDR3nt: TGTGCTAGTGGTTTGGTACTTGACAGGGGGATAAAAAACACCACATATTTT
j_gene: TRBJ1-5; v_gene: TRBV27; abundance: -; d_gene: TRBD1; CDR3aa: CASSLDRGQPQHF; CDR3nt: TGTGCCAGCAGTTTGGACAGGGGACAGCCCCAGCATTTT
j_gene: TRBJ1-2; v_gene: TRBV28; abundance: -; d_gene: TRBD1; CDR3aa: CASSSDRGHGYTF; CDR3nt: TGTGCCAGCAGTTCGGACAGGGGGCATGGCTACACCTTC
j_gene: TRBJ1-1; v_gene: TRBV10-3; abundance: -; d_gene: TRBD1; CDR3aa: CAIRDSLNTEAFF; CDR3nt: TGTGCCATTCGGGACAGCCTGAACACTGAAGCTTTCTTT
j_gene: TRBJ1-2; v_gene: TRBV18; abundance: -; d_gene: -; CDR3aa: CASSPPSLSGYTF; CDR3nt: TGTGCCAGCTCACCCCCCTCCCTGAGCGGCTACACCTTC
j_gene: TRBJ1-5; v_gene: TRBV27; abundance: -; d_gene: TRBD1; CDR3aa: CASSPGQGGQPQHF; CDR3nt: TGTGCCAGCAGTCCCGGACAGGGCGGTCAGCCCCAGCATTTT
j_gene: TRBJ1-3; v_gene: TRBV7-2; abundance: -; d_gene: -; CDR3aa: CASSSGSGNAIYF; CDR3nt: TGTGCCAGCAGCTCAGGGTCTGGAAACGCCATATATTTT
j_gene: TRBJ2-1; v_gene: TRBV27; abundance: -; d_gene: TRBD1; CDR3aa: CASRVFRDRGRDEQFF; CDR3nt: TGTGCCAGCAGGGTGTTCCGGGACAGGGGTCGAGATGAGCAGTTCTTC
j_gene: TRBJ1-5; v_gene: TRBV5-1; abundance: -; d_gene: -; CDR3aa: CASSLYSGLDQPQHF; CDR3nt: TGCGCCAGCAGCTTGTATTCAGGGCTCGACCAGCCCCAGCATTTT
j_gene: TRBJ1-6; v_gene: TRBV7-6; abundance: -; d_gene: -; CDR3aa: CASSSLTGDNSPLHF; CDR3nt: TGTGCCAGCAGCTCTCTGACAGGAGATAATTCACCCCTCCACTTT
j_gene: TRBJ1-1; v_gene: TRBV7-3; abundance: -; d_gene: TRBD1; CDR3aa: CASSLQGGNTEAFF; CDR3nt: TGTGCCAGCAGCTTACAGGGGGGGAACACTGAAGCTTTCTTT
j_gene: TRBJ2-6; v_gene: TRBV7-3; abundance: -; d_gene: TRBD1; CDR3aa: CASTPGQGRGANVLTF; CDR3nt: TGTGCCAGCACTCCGGGACAGGGTAGAGGGGCCAACGTCCTGACTTTC
j_gene: TRBJ1-2; v_gene: TRBV15; abundance: -; d_gene: TRBD1; CDR3aa: CATSAKQGGGYTF; CDR3nt: TGTGCCACCAGCGCAAAGCAGGGGGGTGGCTACACCTTC
j_gene: TRBJ1-2; v_gene: TRBV18; abundance: -; d_gene: -; CDR3aa: CASSQGGPTYGTYGYTF; CDR3nt: TGTGCCAGCTCACAGGGAGGGCCAACCTATGGTACCTATGGCTACACCTTC
j_gene: TRBJ2-3; v_gene: TRBV6-6; abundance: -; d_gene: -; CDR3aa: CASSYSISLNTQYF; CDR3nt: TGTGCCAGCAGTTACTCGATTAGCCTGAATACGCAGTATTTT
j_gene: TRBJ1-1; v_gene: TRBV7-2; abundance: -; d_gene: TRBD1; CDR3aa: CASSYDRVGTEAFF; CDR3nt: TGTGCCAGCAGCTATGACAGGGTGGGCACTGAAGCTTTCTTT
j_gene: TRBJ1-4; v_gene: TRBV5-5; abundance: few; d_gene: -; CDR3aa: CASSLVGQYNEKLFF; CDR3nt: TGTGCCAGCAGCTTGGTTGGGCAGTATAATGAAAAACTGTTTTTT
j_gene: TRBJ1-3; v_gene: TRBV28; abundance: -; d_gene: -; CDR3aa: CASSPPSYFRNTIYF; CDR3nt: TGTGCCAGCAGTCCGCCTTCATATTTCAGGAACACCATATATTTT
j_gene: TRBJ2-5; v_gene: TRBV5-6; abundance: -; d_gene: -; CDR3aa: CASSPDISGKETQYF; CDR3nt: TGTGCCAGCAGCCCGGACATCTCTGGGAAGGAGACCCAGTACTTC
j_gene: TRBJ1-2; v_gene: TRBV11-1; abundance: -; d_gene: TRBD1; CDR3aa: CASSAGTVADYTF; CDR3nt: TGTGCCAGCAGCGCTGGGACAGTGGCTGACTACACCTTC
j_gene: TRBJ1-5; v_gene: TRBV5-8; abundance: -; d_gene: -; CDR3aa: CASSLDGIQPQHF; CDR3nt: TGTGCCAGCAGCTTGGACGGGATTCAGCCCCAGCATTTT
j_gene: TRBJ2-7; v_gene: TRBV29-1; abundance: once; d_gene: TRBD2; CDR3aa: CSVGRLAGGSYEQYF; CDR3nt: TGCAGCGTGGGTCGCCTAGCGGGGGGGTCCTACGAGCAGTACTTC
j_gene: TRBJ2-7; v_gene: TRBV11-2; abundance: -; d_gene: TRBD1; CDR3aa: CASSGQGTYEQYF; CDR3nt: TGTGCCAGCAGTGGACAGGGGACCTACGAGCAGTACTTC
j_gene: TRBJ1-2; v_gene: TRBV14; abundance: once; d_gene: -; CDR3aa: CASSPNPRGRGYGYTF; CDR3nt: TGTGCCAGCAGCCCAAATCCTAGGGGCCGCGGCTATGGCTACACCTTC
j_gene: TRBJ1-2; v_gene: TRBV5-1; abundance: -; d_gene: TRBD1; CDR3aa: CASSLEPTGKGDGYTF; CDR3nt: TGCGCCAGCAGCTTGGAACCGACAGGGAAAGGCGATGGCTACACCTTC
j_gene: TRBJ1-2; v_gene: TRBV2; abundance: -; d_gene: -; CDR3aa: CASNERFHINYGYTF; CDR3nt: TGTGCCAGCAACGAAAGATTCCACATAAACTATGGCTACACCTTC
j_gene: TRBJ1-2; v_gene: TRBV30; abundance: -; d_gene: -; CDR3aa: CAWSAGTVYYGYTF; CDR3nt: TGTGCCTGGAGTGCTGGGACTGTCTACTATGGCTACACCTTC
j_gene: TRBJ2-7; v_gene: TRBV19; abundance: few; d_gene: -; CDR3aa: CASSSFGGLYEQYF; CDR3nt: TGTGCCAGTAGCTCATTCGGGGGGCTCTACGAGCAGTACTTC
j_gene: TRBJ2-7; v_gene: TRBV6-5; abundance: -; d_gene: -; CDR3aa: CASRQNSYEQYF; CDR3nt: TGTGCCAGCCGACAGAACTCCTACGAGCAGTACTTC
j_gene: TRBJ1-2; v_gene: TRBV5-6; abundance: -; d_gene: -; CDR3aa: CASSLGEGRGYTF; CDR3nt: TGTGCCAGCAGCTTGGGGGAGGGTCGTGGCTACACCTTC
j_gene: TRBJ2-2; v_gene: TRBV9; abundance: once; d_gene: TRBD2; CDR3aa: CASSVNPSGNTGELFF; CDR3nt: TGTGCCAGCAGCGTAAATCCTAGCGGGAACACCGGGGAGCTGTTTTTT
j_gene: TRBJ1-1; v_gene: TRBV27; abundance: -; d_gene: TRBD1; CDR3aa: CASSLRQGAWDTEAFF; CDR3nt: TGTGCCAGCAGTTTACGGCAGGGGGCCTGGGACACTGAAGCTTTCTTT
j_gene: TRBJ2-1; v_gene: TRBV19; abundance: -; d_gene: -; CDR3aa: CASSIGGLSNLYNEQFF; CDR3nt: TGTGCCAGTAGTATAGGCGGACTCAGCAACTTATACAATGAGCAGTTCTTC
j_gene: TRBJ1-4; v_gene: TRBV27; abundance: once; d_gene: -; CDR3aa: CASSSGQLTNEKLFF; CDR3nt: TGTGCCAGCAGTTCCGGACAGTTGACTAATGAAAAACTGTTTTTT
j_gene: TRBJ1-2; v_gene: TRBV5-1; abundance: -; d_gene: TRBD1; CDR3aa: CASSGYRDRGVEGYTF; CDR3nt: TGCGCCAGCAGCGGATACCGGGACAGGGGAGTGGAGGGCTACACCTTC
j_gene: TRBJ1-2; v_gene: TRBV5-1; abundance: -; d_gene: TRBD1; CDR3aa: CASSFGQVYGYTF; CDR3nt: TGCGCCAGCAGCTTCGGACAGGTATATGGCTACACCTTC
j_gene: TRBJ1-2; v_gene: TRBV6-6; abundance: -; d_gene: -; CDR3aa: CAASQVNYGYTF; CDR3nt: TGTGCCGCGTCACAGGTTAACTATGGCTACACCTTC
j_gene: TRBJ2-7; v_gene: TRBV5-1; abundance: once; d_gene: TRBD1; CDR3aa: CASSLAGQGYEQYF; CDR3nt: TGCGCCAGCAGCTTGGCGGGACAGGGGTACGAGCAGTACTTC